This T cell receptor beta chain is from a study of OX40 agonist ivuxolimab in advanced cancers. In the study overall: A male proportion of 70% to 90% was recorded, with mean age around 62 years and range roughly 23 to 79. Prior anti-PD-1, anti-PD-L1 or anti-CTLA-4 therapy was allowed; over 30% had some.

Cycle 7 day 1, cycle 4 day 1, and baseline were the timepoints at which blood was sampled. Measured with immunoSEQ multiplex PCR; TCRdb has only the in-frame clones, and not every one. The sample has roughly 72,000 clones, about 88% seen once. The germline CDR1 and CDR2 sequences are SGHAT and FQNNGV. V lost 5 bases, J lost 10 bases, and 12 bases lay in between. This CDR3 has 12 residues. V and J are TRBV11-2 and TRBJ2-1; no reliable D call. This specimen was CD4+ or CD8+ T cells sorted from blood, taken in a trial of the OX40 agonist ivuxolimab. The source is an adult with an advanced solid tumor such as melanoma, head and neck, liver or kidney cancer. Written as DNA, the CDR3 is TGTGCCAGCAGCAATTGGTATCAAGAGCAGTTCTTC. It is translated as CASSNWYQEQFF.